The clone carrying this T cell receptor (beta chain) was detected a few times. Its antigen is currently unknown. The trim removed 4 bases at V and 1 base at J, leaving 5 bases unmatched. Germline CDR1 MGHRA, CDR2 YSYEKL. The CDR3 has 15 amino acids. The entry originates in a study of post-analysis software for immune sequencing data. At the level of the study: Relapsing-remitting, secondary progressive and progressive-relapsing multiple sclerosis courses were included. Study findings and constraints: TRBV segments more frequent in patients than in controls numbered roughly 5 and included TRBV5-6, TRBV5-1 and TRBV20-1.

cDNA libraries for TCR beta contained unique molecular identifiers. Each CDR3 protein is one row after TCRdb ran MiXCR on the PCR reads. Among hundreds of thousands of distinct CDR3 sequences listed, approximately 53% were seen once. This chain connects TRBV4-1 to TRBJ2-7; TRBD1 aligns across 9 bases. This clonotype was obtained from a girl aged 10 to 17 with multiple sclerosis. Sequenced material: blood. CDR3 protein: CASSPRTGASYEQYF. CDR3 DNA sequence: TGCGCCAGCAGCCCGCGGACAGGGGCGTCCTACGAGCAGTACTTC.